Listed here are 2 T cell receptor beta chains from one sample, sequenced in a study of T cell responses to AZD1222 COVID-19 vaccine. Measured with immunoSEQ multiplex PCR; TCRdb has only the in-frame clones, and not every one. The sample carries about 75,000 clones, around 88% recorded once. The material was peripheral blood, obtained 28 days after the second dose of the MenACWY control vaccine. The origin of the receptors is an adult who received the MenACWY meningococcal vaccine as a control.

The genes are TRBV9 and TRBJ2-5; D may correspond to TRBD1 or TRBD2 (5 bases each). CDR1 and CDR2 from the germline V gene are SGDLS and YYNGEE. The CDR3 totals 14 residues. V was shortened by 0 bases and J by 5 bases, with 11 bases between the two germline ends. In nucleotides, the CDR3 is TGTGCCAGCAGCGTAGATGTCAGGGAGGAGACCCAGTACTTC. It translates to CASSVDVREETQYF.

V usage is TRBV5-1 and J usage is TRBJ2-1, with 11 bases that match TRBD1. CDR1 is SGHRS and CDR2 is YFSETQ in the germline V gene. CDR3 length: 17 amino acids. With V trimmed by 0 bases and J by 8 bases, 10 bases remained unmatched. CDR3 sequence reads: CASSLESPGQGVDEQFF. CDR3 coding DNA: TGCGCCAGCAGCTTGGAATCTCCGGGACAGGGGGTCGATGAGCAGTTCTTC.